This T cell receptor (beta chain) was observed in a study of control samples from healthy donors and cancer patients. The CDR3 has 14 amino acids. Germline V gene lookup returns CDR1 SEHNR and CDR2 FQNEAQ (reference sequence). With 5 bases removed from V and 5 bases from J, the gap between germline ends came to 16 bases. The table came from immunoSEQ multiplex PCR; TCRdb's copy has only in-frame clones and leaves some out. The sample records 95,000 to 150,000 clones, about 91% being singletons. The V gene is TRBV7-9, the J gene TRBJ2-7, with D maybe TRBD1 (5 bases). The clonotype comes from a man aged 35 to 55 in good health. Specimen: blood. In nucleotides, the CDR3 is TGTGCCAGCAGCCCGTGGGGCGGCGCGAACGAGCAGTACTTC. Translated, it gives CASSPWGGANEQYF.